This T cell receptor (beta chain) was observed in a study of blood T cell repertoires in COVID-19. V lost 3 bases, J lost 3 bases, and 7 bases lay in between. Looked up from germline, CDR1 is SGHNT and CDR2 is YYREEE (reference sequence). CDR3 size: 12 residues. Profiling relied on immunoSEQ multiplex PCR, and the TCRdb table lists in-frame clones only, not all of them. This sample yields about 260,000 clones, of which less than 90% are seen a single time; approximately 1.4% belongs to the top ten. Material: peripheral blood. The sequence derives from a woman in her forties who had recovered from COVID-19. This chain connects TRBV5-4 to TRBJ2-7, with D maybe TRBD1 (5 bases). CDR3 nucleotide sequence: TGTGCCAGCAGCTCTGACAGCTACGAGCAGTACTTC. Its translation is CASSSDSYEQYF.